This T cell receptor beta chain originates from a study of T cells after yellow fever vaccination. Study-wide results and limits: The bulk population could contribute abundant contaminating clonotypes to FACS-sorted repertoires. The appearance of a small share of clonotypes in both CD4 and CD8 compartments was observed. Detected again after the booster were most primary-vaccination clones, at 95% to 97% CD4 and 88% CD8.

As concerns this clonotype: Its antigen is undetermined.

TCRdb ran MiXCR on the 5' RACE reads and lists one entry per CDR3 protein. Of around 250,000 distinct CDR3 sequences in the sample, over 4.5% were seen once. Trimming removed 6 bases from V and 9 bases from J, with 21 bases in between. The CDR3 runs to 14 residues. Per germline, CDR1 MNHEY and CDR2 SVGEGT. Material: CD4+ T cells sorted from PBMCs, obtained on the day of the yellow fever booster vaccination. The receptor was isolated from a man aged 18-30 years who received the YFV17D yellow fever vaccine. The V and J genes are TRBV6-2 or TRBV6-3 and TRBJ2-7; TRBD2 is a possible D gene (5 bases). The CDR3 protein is CASSSTRTGLWQYF. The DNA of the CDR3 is TGTGCCAGCAGCTCTACCCGTACCGGACTTTGGCAGTACTTC.